Listed below are T cell receptor beta chains from one sample, sequenced in a study of blood T cell repertoires in COVID-19. Method: immunoSEQ multiplex PCR; TCRdb's copy keeps in-frame clones and lacks some. The table records roughly 150,000 clones, approximately 85% of them present only once. Source material: peripheral blood. Source of these receptors: a man in his forties or fifties with acute or convalescent COVID-19. CDR3s include the opening cysteine and the closing phenylalanine or tryptophan. A D gene is named only where the DNA matches it firmly. Size tells how often a clone was seen (once, few, many) or the class of an expanded clone, and some rows leave it out.

clone_size: NA; v_call: TRBV10-1; j_call: TRBJ1-1; d_call: NA; cdr3_nt: TGCGCCAGCAGTGAAGGGACAACTAACACTGAAGCTTTCTTT; cdr3_aa: CASSEGTTNTEAFF
clone_size: once; v_call: TRBV28; j_call: TRBJ2-7; d_call: NA; cdr3_nt: TGTGCCAGCAACGCTTTCGTCGGCGGCTACGAGCAGTACTTC; cdr3_aa: CASNAFVGGYEQYF
clone_size: NA; v_call: TRBV19; j_call: TRBJ1-5; d_call: NA; cdr3_nt: TGTGCCAGTAGTATAACCGGGGATAACAACAATCAGCCCCAGCATTTT; cdr3_aa: CASSITGDNNNQPQHF
clone_size: NA; v_call: TRBV28; j_call: TRBJ1-2; d_call: NA; cdr3_nt: TGTGCCAGCAGTTTATTGAGTCAGTTCGGGTATGGCTACACCTTC; cdr3_aa: CASSLLSQFGYGYTF
clone_size: NA; v_call: TRBV2; j_call: TRBJ1-6; d_call: NA; cdr3_nt: TGTGCCAGCACCGGGTATAATTCACCCCTCCACTTT; cdr3_aa: CASTGYNSPLHF
clone_size: NA; v_call: TRBV9; j_call: TRBJ1-6; d_call: TRBD1; cdr3_nt: TGTGCCAGCAGCGCCCGACAGGGTAATTCACCCCTCCACTTT; cdr3_aa: CASSARQGNSPLHF
clone_size: few; v_call: TRBV19; j_call: TRBJ2-2; d_call: TRBD2; cdr3_nt: TGTGCCAGTAAGCCCCCCCTAGCGGACGCGAACACCGGGGAGCTGTTTTTT; cdr3_aa: CASKPPLADANTGELFF
clone_size: NA; v_call: TRBV18; j_call: TRBJ1-5; d_call: NA; cdr3_nt: TGTGCCAGCTCACCTAATACAGATAATAATCAGCCCCAGCATTTT; cdr3_aa: CASSPNTDNNQPQHF
clone_size: once; v_call: TRBV6-5; j_call: TRBJ2-7; d_call: TRBD2; cdr3_nt: TGTGCCAGCAGTCGGGGGGGCTCCTACGAGCAGTACTTC; cdr3_aa: CASSRGGSYEQYF
clone_size: NA; v_call: TRBV4-1; j_call: TRBJ1-6; d_call: TRBD1; cdr3_nt: TGCGCCAGCAGCCAAGGGGACAGCCGTTCACCCCTCCACTTT; cdr3_aa: CASSQGDSRSPLHF
clone_size: once; v_call: TRBV6-4; j_call: TRBJ1-1; d_call: NA; cdr3_nt: TGTGCCAGCAGAACCACAGCAAACACTGAAGCTTTCTTT; cdr3_aa: CASRTTANTEAFF